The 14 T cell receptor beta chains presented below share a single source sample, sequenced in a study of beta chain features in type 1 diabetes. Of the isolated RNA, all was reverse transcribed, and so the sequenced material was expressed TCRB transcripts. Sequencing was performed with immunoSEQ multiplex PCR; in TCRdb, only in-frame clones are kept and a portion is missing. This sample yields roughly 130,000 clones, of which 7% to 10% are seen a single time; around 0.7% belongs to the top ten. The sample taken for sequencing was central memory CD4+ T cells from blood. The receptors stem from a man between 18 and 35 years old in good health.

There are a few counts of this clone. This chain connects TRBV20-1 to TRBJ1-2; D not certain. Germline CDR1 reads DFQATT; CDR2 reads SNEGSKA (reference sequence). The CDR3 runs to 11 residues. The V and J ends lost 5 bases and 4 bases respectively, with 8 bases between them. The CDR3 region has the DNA TGCAGTGCTGAGCGGACCTATGGCTACACCTTC. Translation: CSAERTYGYTF.

CDR3 bases: TGTGCCAGCAGTTTAGCCAGTACTAACTATGGCTACACCTTC. Protein: CASSLASTNYGYTF. The chain links TRBV28 to TRBJ1-2; D gene ambiguous. CDR3 size: 14 residues. V was pared by 2 bases and J by 0 bases, with 7 bases between. Germline V gives CDR1 MDHEN, CDR2 SYDVKM.

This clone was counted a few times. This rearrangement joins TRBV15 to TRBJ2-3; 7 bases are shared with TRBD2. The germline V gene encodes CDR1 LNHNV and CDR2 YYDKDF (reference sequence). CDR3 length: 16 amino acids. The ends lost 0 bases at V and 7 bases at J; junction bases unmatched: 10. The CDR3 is CATSRDIRDYGNTQYF. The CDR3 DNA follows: TGTGCCACCAGCAGAGACATAAGGGACTACGGAAATACGCAGTATTTT.

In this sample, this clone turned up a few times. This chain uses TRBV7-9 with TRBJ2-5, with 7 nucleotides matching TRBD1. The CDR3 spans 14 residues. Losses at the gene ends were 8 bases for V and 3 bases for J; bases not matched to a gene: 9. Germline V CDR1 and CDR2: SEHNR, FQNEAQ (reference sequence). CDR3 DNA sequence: TGTGCCAGCGCCAGAGGGGGCCGTGAAGAGACCCAGTACTTC. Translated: CASARGGREETQYF. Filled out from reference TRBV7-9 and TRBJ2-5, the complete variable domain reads DTGVSQNPRHKITKRGQNVTFRCDPISEHNRLYWYRQTLGQGPEFLTYFQNEAQLEKSRLLSDRFSAERPKGSFSTLEIQRTEQGDSAMYLCASARGGREETQYFGPGTRLLVL.

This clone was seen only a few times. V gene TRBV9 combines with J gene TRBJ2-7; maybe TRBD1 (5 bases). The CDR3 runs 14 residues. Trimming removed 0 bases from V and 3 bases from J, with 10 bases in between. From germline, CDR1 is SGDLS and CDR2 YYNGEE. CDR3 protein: CASSVDVRVYEQYF. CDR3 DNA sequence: TGTGCCAGCAGCGTAGACGTCAGGGTCTACGAGCAGTACTTC.

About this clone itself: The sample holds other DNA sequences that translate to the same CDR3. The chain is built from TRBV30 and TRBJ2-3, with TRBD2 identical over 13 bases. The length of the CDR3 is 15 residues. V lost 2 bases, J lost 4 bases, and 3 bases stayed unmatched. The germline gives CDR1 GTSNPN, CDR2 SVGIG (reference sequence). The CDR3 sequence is CAWSPGLAGADTQYF. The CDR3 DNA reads TGTGCCTGGAGTCCTGGACTAGCGGGGGCAGATACGCAGTATTTT.

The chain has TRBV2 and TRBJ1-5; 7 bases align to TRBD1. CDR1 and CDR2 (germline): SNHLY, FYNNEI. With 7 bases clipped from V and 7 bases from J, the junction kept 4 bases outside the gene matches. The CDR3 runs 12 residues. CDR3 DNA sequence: TGTGCCAGCACTCGGACAGGCCAGCCCCAGCATTTT. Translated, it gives CASTRTGQPQHF.

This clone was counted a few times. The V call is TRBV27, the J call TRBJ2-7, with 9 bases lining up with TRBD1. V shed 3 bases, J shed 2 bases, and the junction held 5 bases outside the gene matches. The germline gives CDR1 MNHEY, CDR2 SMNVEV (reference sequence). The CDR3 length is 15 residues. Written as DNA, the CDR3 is TGTGCCAGCAGTTTTGATTGGACAGGGGCCTACGAGCAGTACTTC. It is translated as CASSFDWTGAYEQYF.

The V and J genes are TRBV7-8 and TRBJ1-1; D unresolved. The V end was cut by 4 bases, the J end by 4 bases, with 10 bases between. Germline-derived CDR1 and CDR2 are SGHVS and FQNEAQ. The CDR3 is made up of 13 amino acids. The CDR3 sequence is CASSSRAVTEAFF. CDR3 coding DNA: TGTGCCAGCAGCTCGCGGGCAGTCACTGAAGCTTTCTTT.

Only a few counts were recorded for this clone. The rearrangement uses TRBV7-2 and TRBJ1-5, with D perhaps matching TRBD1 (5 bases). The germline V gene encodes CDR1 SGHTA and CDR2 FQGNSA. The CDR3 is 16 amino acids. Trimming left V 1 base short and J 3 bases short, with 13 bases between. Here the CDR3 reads CASSLDAGRHNQPQHF. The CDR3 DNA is TGTGCCAGCAGCTTAGACGCAGGGCGGCACAATCAGCCCCAGCATTTT. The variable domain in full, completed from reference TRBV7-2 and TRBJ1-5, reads GAGVSQSPSNKVTEKGKDVELRCDPISGHTALYWYRQSLGQGLEFLIYFQGNSAPDKSGLPSDRFSAERTGGSVSTLTIQRTQQEDSAVYLCASSLDAGRHNQPQHFGDGTRLSIL.

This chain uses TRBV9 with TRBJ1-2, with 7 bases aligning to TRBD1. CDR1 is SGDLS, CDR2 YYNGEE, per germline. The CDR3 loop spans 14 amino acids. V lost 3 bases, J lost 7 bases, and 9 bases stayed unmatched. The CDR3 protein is CASSEHRGVGGYTF. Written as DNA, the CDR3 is TGTGCCAGCAGCGAGCACAGGGGTGTCGGTGGCTACACCTTC.

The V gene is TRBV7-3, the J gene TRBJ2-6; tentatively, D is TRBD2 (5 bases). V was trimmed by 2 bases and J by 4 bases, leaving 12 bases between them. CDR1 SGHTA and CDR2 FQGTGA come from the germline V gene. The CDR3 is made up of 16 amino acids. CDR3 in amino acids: CASSLSRDSGANVLTF. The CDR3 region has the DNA TGTGCCAGCAGCTTATCCCGGGATTCAGGGGCCAACGTCCTGACTTTC.

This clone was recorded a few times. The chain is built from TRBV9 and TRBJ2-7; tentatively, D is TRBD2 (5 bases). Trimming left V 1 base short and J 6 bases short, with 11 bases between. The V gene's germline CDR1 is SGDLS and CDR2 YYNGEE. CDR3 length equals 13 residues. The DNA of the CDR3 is TGTGCCAGCAGCGTAAGACCAAGCGGCGAGCAGTACTTC. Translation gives CASSVRPSGEQYF.

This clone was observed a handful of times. CDR3 sequence reads: CASSPAGLNTEAFF. For the CDR3, the DNA is TGTGCCAGCAGCCCGGCGGGGCTGAACACTGAAGCTTTCTTT. This chain links TRBV5-6 with TRBJ1-1, with D possibly TRBD1 on 5 matching bases. Germline V gene data show CDR1 as SGHDT and CDR2 as YYEEEE. Between the trimmed V and J ends, which lost 4 bases and 0 bases, there was a span of 10 bases. This CDR3 comprises 14 residues.